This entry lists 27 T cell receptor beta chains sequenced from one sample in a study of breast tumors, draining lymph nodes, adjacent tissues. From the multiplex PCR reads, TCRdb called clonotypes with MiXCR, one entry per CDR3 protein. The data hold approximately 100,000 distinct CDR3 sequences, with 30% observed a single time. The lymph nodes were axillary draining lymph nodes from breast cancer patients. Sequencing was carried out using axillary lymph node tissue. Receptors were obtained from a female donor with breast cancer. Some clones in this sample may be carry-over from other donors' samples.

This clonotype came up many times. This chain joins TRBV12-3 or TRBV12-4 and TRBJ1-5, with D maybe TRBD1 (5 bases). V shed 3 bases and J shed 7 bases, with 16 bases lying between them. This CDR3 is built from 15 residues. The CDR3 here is CASSFGGGLGQPQHF. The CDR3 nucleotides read TGTGCCAGCAGTTTCGGGGGAGGGTTAGGGCAGCCCCAGCATTTT.

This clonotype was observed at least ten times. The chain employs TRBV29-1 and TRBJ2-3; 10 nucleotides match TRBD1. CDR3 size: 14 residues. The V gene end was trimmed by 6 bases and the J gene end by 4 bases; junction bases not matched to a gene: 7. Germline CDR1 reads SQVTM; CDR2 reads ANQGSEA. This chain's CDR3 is CSVAPGQGPDTQYF. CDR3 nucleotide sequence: TGCAGCGTAGCACCGGGACAGGGGCCAGATACGCAGTATTTT.

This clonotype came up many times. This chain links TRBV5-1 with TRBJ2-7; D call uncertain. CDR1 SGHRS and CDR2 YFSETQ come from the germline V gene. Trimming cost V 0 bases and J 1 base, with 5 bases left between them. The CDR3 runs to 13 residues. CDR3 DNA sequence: TGCGCCAGCAGCTTGGACAATTCCTACGAGCAGTACTTC. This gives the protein CASSLDNSYEQYF.

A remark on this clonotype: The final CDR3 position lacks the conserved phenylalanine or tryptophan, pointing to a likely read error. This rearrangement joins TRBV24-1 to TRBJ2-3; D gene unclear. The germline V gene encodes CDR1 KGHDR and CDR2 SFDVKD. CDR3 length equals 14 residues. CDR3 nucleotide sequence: TGTGCTACCAGTGATTTGAGAGGAACAGATACGCAGTATCTT. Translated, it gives CATSDLRGTDTQYL.

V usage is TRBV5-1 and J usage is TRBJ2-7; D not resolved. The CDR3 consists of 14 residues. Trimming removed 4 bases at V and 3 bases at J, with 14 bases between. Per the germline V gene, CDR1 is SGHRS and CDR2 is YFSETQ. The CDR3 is CASSPGPSYYEQYF. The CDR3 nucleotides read TGCGCCAGCAGCCCCGGTCCGAGCTACTACGAGCAGTACTTC.

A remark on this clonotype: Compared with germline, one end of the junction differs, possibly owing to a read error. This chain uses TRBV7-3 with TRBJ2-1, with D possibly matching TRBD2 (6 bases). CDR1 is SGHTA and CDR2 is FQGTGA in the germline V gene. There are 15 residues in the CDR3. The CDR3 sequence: CASSLTGAVYNQQFF. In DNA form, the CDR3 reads TGTGCTAGCAGCTTAACGGGAGCTGTTTACAATCAGCAGTTCTTC.

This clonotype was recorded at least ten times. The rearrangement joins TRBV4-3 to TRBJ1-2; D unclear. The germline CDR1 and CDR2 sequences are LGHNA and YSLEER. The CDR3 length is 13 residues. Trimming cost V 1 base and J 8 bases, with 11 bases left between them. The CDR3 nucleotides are TGCGCCAGCAGCCAAGCCATGGCTAGGGGCTACACCTTC. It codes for CASSQAMARGYTF.

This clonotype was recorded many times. Written as DNA, the CDR3 is TGTGCCAGCAGTTTGCGGCGGGAGCCAGATGAGCAGTTCTTC. It specifies CASSLRREPDEQFF. The chain recombines TRBV12-3 or TRBV12-4 with TRBJ2-1; 7 bases match TRBD2. This CDR3 is built from 14 residues. The V segment lost 3 bases and the J segment 8 bases; nucleotides outside the gene matches: 7.

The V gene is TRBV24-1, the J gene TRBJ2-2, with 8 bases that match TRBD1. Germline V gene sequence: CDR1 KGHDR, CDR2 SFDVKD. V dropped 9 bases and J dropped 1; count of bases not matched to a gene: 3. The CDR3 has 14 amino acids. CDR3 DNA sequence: TGTGCCACCTCCGGGACAGGGAACACCGGGGAGCTGTTTTTT. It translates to CATSGTGNTGELFF.

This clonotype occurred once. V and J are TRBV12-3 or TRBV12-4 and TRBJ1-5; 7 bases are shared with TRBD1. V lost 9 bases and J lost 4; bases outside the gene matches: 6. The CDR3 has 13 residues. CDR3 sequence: CASQGQYNQPQHF. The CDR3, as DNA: TGTGCCAGTCAGGGACAGTATAATCAGCCCCAGCATTTT.

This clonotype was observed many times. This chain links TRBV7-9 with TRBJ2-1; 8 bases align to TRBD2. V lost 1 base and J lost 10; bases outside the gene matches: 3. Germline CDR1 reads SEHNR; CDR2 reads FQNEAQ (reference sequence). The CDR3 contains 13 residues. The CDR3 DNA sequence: TGTGCCAGCAGCTTAGAGGCTAGCGGGGAGCAGTTCTTC. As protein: CASSLEASGEQFF.

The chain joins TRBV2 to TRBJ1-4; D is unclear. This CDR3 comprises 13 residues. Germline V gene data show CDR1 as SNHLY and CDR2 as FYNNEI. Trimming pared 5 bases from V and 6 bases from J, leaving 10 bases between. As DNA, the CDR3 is TGTGCCAGCAGTCGGAGCGGCTATGAAAAACTGTTTTTT. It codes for CASSRSGYEKLFF.

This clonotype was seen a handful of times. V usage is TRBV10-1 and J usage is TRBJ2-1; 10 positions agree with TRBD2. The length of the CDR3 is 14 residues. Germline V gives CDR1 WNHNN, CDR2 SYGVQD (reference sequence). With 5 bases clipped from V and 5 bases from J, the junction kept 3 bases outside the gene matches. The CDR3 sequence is CASSRTSGNNEQFF. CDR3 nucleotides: TGCGCCAGCAGTAGGACTAGCGGAAACAATGAGCAGTTCTTC.

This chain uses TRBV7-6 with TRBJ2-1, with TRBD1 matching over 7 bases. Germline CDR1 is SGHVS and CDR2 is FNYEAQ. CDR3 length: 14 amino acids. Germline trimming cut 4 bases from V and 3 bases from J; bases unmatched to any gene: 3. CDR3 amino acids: CASSSRTGYNEQFF. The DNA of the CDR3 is TGTGCCAGCAGCTCACGGACAGGCTACAATGAGCAGTTCTTC.

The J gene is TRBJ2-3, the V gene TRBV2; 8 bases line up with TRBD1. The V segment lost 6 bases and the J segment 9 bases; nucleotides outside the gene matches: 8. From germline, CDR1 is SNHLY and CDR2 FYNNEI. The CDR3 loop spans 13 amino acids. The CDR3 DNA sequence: TGTGCCAGCAGCAAAGATGGACAGGGCACGCAGTATTTT. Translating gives CASSKDGQGTQYF.

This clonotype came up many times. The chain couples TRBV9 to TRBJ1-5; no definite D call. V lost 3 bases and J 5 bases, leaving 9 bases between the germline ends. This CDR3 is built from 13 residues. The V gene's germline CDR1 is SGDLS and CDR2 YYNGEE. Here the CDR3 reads CASSDGRDQPQHF. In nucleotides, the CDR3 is TGTGCCAGCAGCGACGGGCGCGATCAGCCCCAGCATTTT.

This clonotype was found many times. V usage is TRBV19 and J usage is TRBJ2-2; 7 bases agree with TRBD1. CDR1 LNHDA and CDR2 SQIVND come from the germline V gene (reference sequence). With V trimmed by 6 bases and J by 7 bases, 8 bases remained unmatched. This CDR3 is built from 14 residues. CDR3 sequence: CASSDRVTIGELFF. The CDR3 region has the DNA TGTGCCAGTAGCGACAGGGTGACCATCGGGGAGCTGTTTTTT.

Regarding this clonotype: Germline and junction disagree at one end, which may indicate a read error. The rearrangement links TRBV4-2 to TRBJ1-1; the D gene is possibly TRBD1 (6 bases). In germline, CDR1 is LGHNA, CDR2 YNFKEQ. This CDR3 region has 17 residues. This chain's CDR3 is CASSQVRGGAGNTGAFF. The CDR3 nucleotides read TGTGCCAGCAGCCAAGTGCGCGGGGGGGCAGGAAACACTGGAGCTTTCTTT.

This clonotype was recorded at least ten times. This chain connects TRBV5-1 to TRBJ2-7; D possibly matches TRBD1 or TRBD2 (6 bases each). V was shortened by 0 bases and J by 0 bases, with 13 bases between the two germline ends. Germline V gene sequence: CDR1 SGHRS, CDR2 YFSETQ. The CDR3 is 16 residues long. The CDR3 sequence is CASSLGPGASSYEQYF. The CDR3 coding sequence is TGCGCCAGCAGCTTGGGCCCGGGGGCAAGCTCCTACGAGCAGTACTTC.

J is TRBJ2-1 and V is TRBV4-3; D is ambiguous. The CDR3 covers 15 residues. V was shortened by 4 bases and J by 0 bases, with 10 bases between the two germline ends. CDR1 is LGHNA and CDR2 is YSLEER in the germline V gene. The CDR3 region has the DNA TGCGCCAGCAGCCCGGCACCGAGCTCCTACAATGAGCAGTTCTTC. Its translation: CASSPAPSSYNEQFF.

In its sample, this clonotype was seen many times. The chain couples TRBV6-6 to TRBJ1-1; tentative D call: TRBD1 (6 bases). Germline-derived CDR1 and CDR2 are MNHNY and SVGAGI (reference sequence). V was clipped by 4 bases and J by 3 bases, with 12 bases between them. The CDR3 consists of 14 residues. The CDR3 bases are TGTGCCAGCAGTTTCAGGGGAGGGGACACTGAAGCTTTCTTT. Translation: CASSFRGGDTEAFF.

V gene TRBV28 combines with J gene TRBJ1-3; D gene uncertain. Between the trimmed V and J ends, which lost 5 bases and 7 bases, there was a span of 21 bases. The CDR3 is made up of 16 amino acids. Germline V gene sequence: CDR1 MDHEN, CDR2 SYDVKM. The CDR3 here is CASSPVRPRRLNTIYF. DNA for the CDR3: TGTGCCAGCAGTCCGGTTAGGCCGAGGAGACTGAACACCATATATTTT.

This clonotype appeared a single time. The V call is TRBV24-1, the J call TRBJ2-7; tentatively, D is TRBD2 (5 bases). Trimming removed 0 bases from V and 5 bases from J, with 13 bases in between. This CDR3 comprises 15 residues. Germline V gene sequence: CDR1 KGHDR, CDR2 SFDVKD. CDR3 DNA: TGTGCCACCAGTGATTTGAGCCGGGTACTAGACGAGCAGTACTTC. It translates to CATSDLSRVLDEQYF.

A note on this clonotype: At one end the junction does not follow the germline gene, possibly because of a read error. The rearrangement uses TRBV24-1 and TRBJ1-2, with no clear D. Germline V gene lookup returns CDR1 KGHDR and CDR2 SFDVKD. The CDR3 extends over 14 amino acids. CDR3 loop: CATRDSGTGRGYTF. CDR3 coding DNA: TGTGCCACCAGAGATTCAGGAACCGGTAGGGGCTACACCTTC.

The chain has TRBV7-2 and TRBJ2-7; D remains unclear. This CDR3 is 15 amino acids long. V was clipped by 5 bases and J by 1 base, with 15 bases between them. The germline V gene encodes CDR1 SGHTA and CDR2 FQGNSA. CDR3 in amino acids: CASSPYERPSYEQYF. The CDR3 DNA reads TGTGCCAGCAGCCCTTATGAGAGGCCTTCCTACGAGCAGTACTTC.

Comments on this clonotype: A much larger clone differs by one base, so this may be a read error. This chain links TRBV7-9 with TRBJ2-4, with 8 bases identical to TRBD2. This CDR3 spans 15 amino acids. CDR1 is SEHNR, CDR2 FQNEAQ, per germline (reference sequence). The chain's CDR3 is CASSSRGGPKNIQHF. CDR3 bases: TGTGCCAGCAGCTCCCGGGGGGGCCCCAAAAACATTCAGCACTTC.

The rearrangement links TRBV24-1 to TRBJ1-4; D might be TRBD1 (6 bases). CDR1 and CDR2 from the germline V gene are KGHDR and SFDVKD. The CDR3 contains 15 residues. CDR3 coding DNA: TGTGCTACCGGTGATTCGGGGGGCAATAATGAAAAACTGTTTTTT. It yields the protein CATGDSGGNNEKLFF.